These T cell receptor beta chains were read from a single sample in a study of blood T cell repertoires in COVID-19. Generated by immunoSEQ multiplex PCR, the TCRdb table keeps only in-frame clones and is missing some. This table has tens of thousands of clones, approximately 80% appearing once. Sequenced sample: peripheral blood. The receptors stem from a human donor in a cohort sampled during active COVID-19. Both conserved end residues are part of each CDR3. Each record gives: V gene, CDR3 protein.

V: TRBV28
CDR3: CASRDEGRTYQPQHF

V: TRBV7-2
CDR3: CASSFRDTRGYTF

V: TRBV3-1/TRBV3-2
CDR3: CASTRDRVGGYTF

V: TRBV11-2
CDR3: CASSPHSNSYEQYF

V: TRBV28
CDR3: CATLAGERTGELFF

V: TRBV28
CDR3: CASSLLRGRGEQYF

V: TRBV18
CDR3: CASSPKGGAGANVLTF

V: TRBV7-9
CDR3: CASSLGSGAGNTIYF

V: TRBV3-1/TRBV3-2
CDR3: CASSLRTGQGPYEQYF

V: TRBV7-3
CDR3: CARRGSSLNEQYF

V: TRBV7-2
CDR3: CASSFSGGDQETQYF

V: TRBV28
CDR3: CASRILGGQPQHF

V: TRBV5-5
CDR3: CASIRGLAGQVDTQYF

V: TRBV29-1
CDR3: CSVEGVTSGSYEQYF

V: TRBV2
CDR3: CASGRRDSRSGNTIYF

V: TRBV30
CDR3: CAWSVLDFGEQYF

V: TRBV10-2
CDR3: CASSESKASGATQYF

V: TRBV6-1
CDR3: CASSESRDQPQHF

V: TRBV28
CDR3: CASSPPESNYGYTF

V: TRBV7-2
CDR3: CASSPRGAGGNTGELFF

V: TRBV7-9
CDR3: CASSLQDLNSPLHF

V: TRBV28
CDR3: CASSLPRGQGDYGYTF

V: TRBV10-3
CDR3: CAISPMVGQQPQHF

V: TRBV19
CDR3: CASSFGQGPYEQYF

V: TRBV18
CDR3: CASSRTGDEKLFF

V: TRBV6-6
CDR3: CASNKGTRGEQYF

V: TRBV3-1/TRBV3-2
CDR3: CASSQDQRGTEAFF

V: TRBV6-6
CDR3: CASSSEKTTDTQYF

V: TRBV7-2
CDR3: CASSVTREQYF

V: TRBV27
CDR3: CASSFLSSYEQYF

V: TRBV5-1
CDR3: CASSLQGSPYEQYF

V: TRBV30
CDR3: CAWRGAAGDQPQHF

V: TRBV6-1
CDR3: CASSEHGQSNYGYTF